A single T cell receptor (beta chain) is shown here with its context. Its antigen is undetermined. The entry originates in a study of blood T cells in healthy people across ages. Overall study context: Template switching recovered approximately one barcoded beta molecule for every two T cells.

Study outcomes and limitations: Total diversity from one million sequenced T cells was likely underestimated.

Combining a sample-barcoded 5' primer with a J-beta primer mix, a second PCR ran for about 7 to 12 cycles. All cDNA molecules were each tagged by a template-switch adaptor with 12 random nucleotides. Via MiXCR, TCRdb re-called the 5' RACE reads, giving one row per CDR3 protein. Of around 500,000 distinct CDR3 sequences in the sample, under 55% were seen once. This CDR3 is 15 amino acids long. Trimming left V 0 bases short and J 4 bases short, with 12 bases between. Germline V gives CDR1 LGHNA, CDR2 YNFKEQ. Sequencing was performed on blood. The TCR comes from a man older than 75 in good health. The gene calls are TRBV4-2 and TRBJ1-1; the D gene is possibly TRBD1 (6 bases). CDR3 DNA: TGTGCCAGCAGCCAAGATGCAGGGGTAGGCACTGAAGCTTTCTTT. Translated, it gives CASSQDAGVGTEAFF.